The text below deals with one TCR beta chain. These data come from a study of OX40 agonist ivuxolimab in advanced cancers. Clones were read by immunoSEQ multiplex PCR, and TCRdb kept only the in-frame ones, dropping some. This sample has fewer than 70,000 clones, with roughly 89% found just once. The germline V gene encodes CDR1 MNHNS and CDR2 SASEGT. The V end lost 4 bases, the J end lost 0 bases, and 3 bases lay between the germline ends. The CDR3 covers 12 residues. The clonotype was recovered from an adult with an advanced solid tumor such as melanoma, head and neck, liver or kidney cancer. The chain has TRBV6-1 and TRBJ2-5; no reliable D call. This specimen consisted of CD4+ or CD8+ T cells sorted from blood, obtained in a trial of the OX40 agonist ivuxolimab. For the CDR3, the DNA is TGTGCCAGCAGTGGGTACCAAGAGACCCAGTACTTC. Its translation: CASSGYQETQYF.